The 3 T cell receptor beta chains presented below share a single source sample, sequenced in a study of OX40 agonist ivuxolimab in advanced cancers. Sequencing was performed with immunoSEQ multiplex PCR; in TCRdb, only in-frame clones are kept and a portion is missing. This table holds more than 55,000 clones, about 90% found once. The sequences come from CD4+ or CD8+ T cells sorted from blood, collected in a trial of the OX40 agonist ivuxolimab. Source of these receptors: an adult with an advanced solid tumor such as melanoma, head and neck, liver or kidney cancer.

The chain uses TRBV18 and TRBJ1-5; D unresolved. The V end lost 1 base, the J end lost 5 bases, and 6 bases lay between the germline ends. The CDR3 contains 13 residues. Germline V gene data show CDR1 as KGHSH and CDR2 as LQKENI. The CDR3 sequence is CASSPRRDQPQHF. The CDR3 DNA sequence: TGTGCCAGCTCACCACGGCGGGATCAGCCCCAGCATTTT.

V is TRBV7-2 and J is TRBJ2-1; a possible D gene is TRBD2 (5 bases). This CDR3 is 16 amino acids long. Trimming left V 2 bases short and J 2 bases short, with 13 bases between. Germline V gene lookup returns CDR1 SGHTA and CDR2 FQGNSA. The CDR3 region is CASSLSRTGTYNEQFF. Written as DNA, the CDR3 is TGTGCCAGCAGCTTAAGCCGGACGGGGACCTACAATGAGCAGTTCTTC.

CDR3 region: CASSLQGLSTEAFF. The CDR3, as DNA: TGTGCCAGCAGCTTACAGGGGTTAAGCACTGAAGCTTTCTTT. The V gene is TRBV7-2, the J gene TRBJ1-1, with a tentative D call TRBD1 (6 bases). CDR3 size: 14 residues. Germline V gene sequence: CDR1 SGHTA, CDR2 FQGNSA. Trimming removed 2 bases from V and 4 bases from J, with 11 bases in between.